This T cell receptor (beta chain) derives from a study of T cell responses to AZD1222 COVID-19 vaccine. This clone was recorded a few times. The CDR3 extends over 14 amino acids. With 1 base removed from V and 1 base from J, the gap between germline ends came to 8 bases. The V gene's germline CDR1 is SGHRS and CDR2 YFSETQ. TCRdb's copy holds only in-frame clones and misses some; the assay was immunoSEQ multiplex PCR. The repertoire holds approximately 180,000 clones, with over 85% as singletons. The source material was peripheral blood, sampled on day 0 of AZD1222 vaccination. The receptor was derived from an adult in good health. The V call is TRBV5-1, the J call TRBJ1-1; D uncertain. The CDR3 loop reads CASSLNSANTEAFF. DNA for the CDR3: TGCGCCAGCAGCTTGAATTCAGCGAACACTGAAGCTTTCTTT.